Described below is a single T cell receptor beta chain sequence and its context. This entry belongs to a study of monozygotic twins with inflammatory bowel disease. From the 5' RACE reads, TCRdb lists one entry per CDR3 protein and no DNA. This listing includes 300,000 to 350,000 distinct CDR3 sequences. This CDR3 is 11 amino acids long. The sequence was collected from a human donor with ulcerative colitis or Crohn's disease, or a healthy co-twin of an affected twin (not recorded which). The chain recombines TRBV12-3 or TRBV12-4 with TRBJ2-5; the D call of TRBD2 rests on TCRdb alone, since no DNA is present to check it. The sequenced material came from blood. The CDR3 protein is CASAEGETQYF.